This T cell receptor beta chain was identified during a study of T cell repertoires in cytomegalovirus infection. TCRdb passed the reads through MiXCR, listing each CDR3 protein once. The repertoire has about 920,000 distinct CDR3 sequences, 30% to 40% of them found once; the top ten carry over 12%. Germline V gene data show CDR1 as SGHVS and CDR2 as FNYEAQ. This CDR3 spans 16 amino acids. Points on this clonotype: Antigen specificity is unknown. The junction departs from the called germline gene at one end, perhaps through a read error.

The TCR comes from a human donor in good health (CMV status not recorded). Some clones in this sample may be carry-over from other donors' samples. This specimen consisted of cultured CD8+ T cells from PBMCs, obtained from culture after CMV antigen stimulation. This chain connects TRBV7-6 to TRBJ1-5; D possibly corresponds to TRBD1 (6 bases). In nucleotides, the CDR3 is TGTGCCAGCAGCCAGGGGCGGGGTGTAGGCAATAAGCCCCAGCATTTT. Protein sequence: CASSQGRGVGNKPQHF.